This TCR beta chain was sequenced in a study of blood T cell repertoires in COVID-19. Study summary: Samples representing acute and convalescent COVID-19 were sourced from the United States, Italy and Spain.

This CDR3 contains 16 residues. V lost 5 bases, J lost 1 base, and 6 bases stayed unmatched. The germline gives CDR1 MNHEY, CDR2 SMNVEV (reference sequence). Self-reported history from a screening survey and questionnaire set each donor's cohort. Cohort 3 recovered donors had two negative PCRs, clearance, or symptom resolution. Authors' methods: Amplification of reference gene primers provided the estimated nucleated cell counts. Measured with immunoSEQ multiplex PCR; TCRdb has only the in-frame clones, and not every one. V, J and clone size were drawn from that table, and D and trimming were deduced from the DNA. The data hold fewer than 350,000 clones, with 70% to 90% observed a single time.

The rearrangement joins TRBV27 to TRBJ2-3, with 10 bases fitting TRBD2. The TCR was taken from a young woman who had recovered from COVID-19. The sequenced sample consisted of PBMCs or T cells enriched from blood (not recorded which). The CDR3 region is CASSLLLAGGTDTQYF. Here the CDR3 DNA reads TGTGCCAGCAGTCTACTGCTAGCGGGGGGCACAGATACGCAGTATTTT.